This paragraph covers one T cell receptor (beta chain) sequence. Its antigen is unidentified. This sample was included in a study of STAT5B mutations in CD4+ large granular lymphocyte leukemia. Points from the study as a whole: CD4-sorted patient repertoires seemed more clonal than healthy CD4+ repertoires.

As originally analysed: A productive frequency of 2.59 x 10-5 was the lowest detectable. Assay: immunoSEQ multiplex PCR; the TCRdb copy retains only in-frame clones and omits some. That table furnishes V, J and clone size, whereas the DNA furnished D and trimming. Of more than 25,000 clones listed, about three quarters are singletons. Controls came from buffy coats of healthy blood donors. Sequencing input: CD4+ T cells from blood buffy coats. The receptor comes from a human donor in good health.

The CDR3 nucleotides read TGTGCCAGCAGTGGGACCACGAATTACAATGAGCAGTTCTTC. Protein sequence: CASSGTTNYNEQFF. The chain combines TRBV25-1 with TRBJ2-1; D unresolved. Germline assignment: CDR1 MGHDK and CDR2 SYGVNS. This CDR3 comprises 14 residues. V shed 4 bases and J shed 4 bases, with 11 bases lying between them. The full variable domain, completed using reference TRBV25-1 and TRBJ2-1, is EADIYQTPRYLVIGTGKKITLECSQTMGHDKMYWYQQDPGMELHLIHYSYGVNSTEKGDLSSESTVSRIRTEHFPLTLESARPSHTSQYLCASSGTTNYNEQFFGPGTRLTVL.